A single sample is the source of the 11 T cell receptor beta chains below, sequenced in a study of T cells in Graves' hyperthyroidism and ophthalmopathy. It was RNA transcripts that yielded the amplified TCR beta CDR3 regions. An initial round of RT-PCR targeting the TCR CDR3 relied on the HTBI primer set. TCRdb ran MiXCR on the multiplex PCR reads and lists one entry per CDR3 protein. The profile shows approximately 28,000 distinct CDR3 sequences, under 55% of them singletons. Sequencing was performed on blood. Receptor source: a woman in her 30s with Graves' hyperthyroidism.

This clonotype was detected ten times or more. The chain links TRBV3-1 to TRBJ2-1; D ambiguous. The ends were cut back, 4 bases at V and 0 bases at J, with 7 bases in the middle. This CDR3 is built from 14 residues. CDR1 is LGHDT and CDR2 is YNNKEL in the germline V gene (reference sequence). The CDR3 region is CASSPAGSYNEQFF. The CDR3 DNA reads TGTGCCAGCAGCCCCGCCGGCTCCTACAATGAGCAGTTCTTC.

There are many counts of this clonotype. This chain joins TRBV4-2 and TRBJ2-6; D gene unclear. Trimming stripped 1 base from V and 0 bases from J, with 7 bases between. Germline V lookup: CDR1 LGHNA, CDR2 YNFKEQ. The length of the CDR3 is 16 residues. The DNA of the CDR3 is TGTGCCAGCAGCCAAGGACGTAACTCTGGGGCCAACGTCCTGACTTTC. Its protein product is CASSQGRNSGANVLTF.

This rearrangement joins TRBV18 to TRBJ1-5; D might be TRBD1 (6 bases). CDR3 length: 16 residues. Germline lookup yields CDR1 KGHSH and CDR2 LQKENI. Trimming removed 6 bases at V and 5 bases at J, with 20 bases between. The CDR3 loop reads CASSPRGGGNDQPQHF. As DNA, the CDR3 is TGTGCCAGCTCCCCGCGGGGGGGCGGGAACGATCAGCCCCAGCATTTT.

The genes are TRBV20-1 and TRBJ2-1; TRBD1 is a possible D gene (6 bases). This CDR3 has 13 residues. The germline V gene has CDR1 DFQATT and CDR2 SNEGSKA (reference sequence). V lost 7 bases, J lost 9 bases, and 19 bases lay in between. CDR3 amino acids: CSVGRGRMGEQFF. Written as DNA, the CDR3 is TGCAGTGTTGGCAGGGGAAGGATGGGTGAGCAGTTCTTC.

The V and J genes are TRBV20-1 and TRBJ2-7, with TRBD2 matching 7 bases. This CDR3 comprises 13 residues. Germline-derived CDR1 and CDR2 are DFQATT and SNEGSKA (reference sequence). V gave up 2 bases and J gave up 5 bases; unmatched junction bases: 6. The CDR3 region has the DNA TGCAGTGCTAGAACGGCGGGGGTCAACGAGCAGTACTTC. Protein product: CSARTAGVNEQYF.

By sample fraction, this clonotype is medium-sized. V is TRBV20-1 and J is TRBJ2-7, with 8 bases fitting TRBD2. There are 15 residues in the CDR3. CDR1 and CDR2 (germline): DFQATT, SNEGSKA (reference sequence). V lost 5 bases and J lost 7; bases outside the gene matches: 16. CDR3 residues: CSAERDGGRTLEQYF. The CDR3 bases are TGCAGTGCTGAGCGGGATGGCGGGAGGACCCTAGAGCAGTACTTC.

This clonotype is termed medium-sized (0.01 to 0.1%). The chain carries TRBV2 and TRBJ2-7; D not certain. Trimming stripped 3 bases from V and 3 bases from J, with 6 bases between. The CDR3 is 12 amino acids. Germline V gives CDR1 SNHLY, CDR2 FYNNEI. CDR3 in amino acids: CASSDPNYEQYF. As DNA, the CDR3 is TGTGCCAGCAGTGACCCGAACTACGAGCAGTACTTC.

This clonotype has at least ten counts. The chain carries TRBV5-1 and TRBJ2-7; the D is unclear. The CDR3 is 13 amino acids. CDR1 is SGHRS and CDR2 is YFSETQ in the germline V gene. Trimming shortened V by 0 bases and J by 3 bases, and 7 bases separated the two germline ends. The CDR3 sequence: CASSLGADYEQYF. The CDR3, as DNA: TGCGCCAGCAGCTTGGGCGCGGACTACGAGCAGTACTTC.

This clonotype is judged medium-sized (0.01 to 0.1%). J is TRBJ2-5 and V is TRBV10-3; tentatively, D is TRBD2 (5 bases). The CDR3 contains 13 residues. V lost 1 base, J lost 3 bases, and 6 bases lay in between. Germline loops: CDR1 ENHRY, CDR2 SYGVKD. CDR3 sequence (DNA): TGTGCCATCAGTGAGTGGGGAGAAGAGACCCAGTACTTC. Translating it yields CAISEWGEETQYF.

This chain joins TRBV12-5 and TRBJ2-7, with TRBD2 as a possible D gene (6 bases). CDR1 and CDR2 from the germline V gene are LGHNT and FRNRAP. CDR3 length: 15 residues. Trimming left V 5 bases short and J 2 bases short, with 16 bases between. The CDR3 bases are TGTGCTAGTGGTCCGGAGGGAGACGTCACCTACGAGCAGTACTTC. It translates to CASGPEGDVTYEQYF.

This chain uses TRBV5-1 with TRBJ2-2, with a weak D call TRBD2 (6 bases). V shed 0 bases and J shed 6 bases, with 12 bases lying between them. The CDR3 covers 15 residues. CDR1 SGHRS and CDR2 YFSETQ come from the germline V gene. The CDR3 here is CASSLGQGGPGELFF. The DNA for the CDR3 is TGCGCCAGCAGCTTGGGGCAGGGAGGTCCCGGGGAGCTGTTTTTT.